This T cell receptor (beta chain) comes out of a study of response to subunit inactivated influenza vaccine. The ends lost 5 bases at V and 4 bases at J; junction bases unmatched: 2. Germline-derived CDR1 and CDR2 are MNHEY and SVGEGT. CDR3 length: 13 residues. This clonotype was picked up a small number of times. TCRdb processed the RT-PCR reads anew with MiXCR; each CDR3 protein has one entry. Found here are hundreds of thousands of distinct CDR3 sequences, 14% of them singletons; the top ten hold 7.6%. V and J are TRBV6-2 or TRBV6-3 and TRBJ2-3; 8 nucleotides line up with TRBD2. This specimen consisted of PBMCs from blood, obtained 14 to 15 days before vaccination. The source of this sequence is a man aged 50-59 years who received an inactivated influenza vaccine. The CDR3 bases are TGTGCCAGCAGTAACGGGGGGGCAGATACGCAGTATTTT. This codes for CASSNGGADTQYF.